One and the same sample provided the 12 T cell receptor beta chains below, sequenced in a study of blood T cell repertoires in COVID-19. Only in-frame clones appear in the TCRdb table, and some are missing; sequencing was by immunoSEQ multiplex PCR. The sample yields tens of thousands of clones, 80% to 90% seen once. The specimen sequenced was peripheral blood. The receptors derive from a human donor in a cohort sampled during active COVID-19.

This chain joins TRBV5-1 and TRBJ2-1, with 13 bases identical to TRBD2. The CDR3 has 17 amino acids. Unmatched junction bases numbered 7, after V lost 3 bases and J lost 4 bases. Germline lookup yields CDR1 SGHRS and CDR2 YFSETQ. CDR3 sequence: CASSYTGTSGVYNEQFF. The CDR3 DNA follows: TGCGCCAGCAGCTACACCGGGACTAGCGGGGTTTACAATGAGCAGTTCTTC.

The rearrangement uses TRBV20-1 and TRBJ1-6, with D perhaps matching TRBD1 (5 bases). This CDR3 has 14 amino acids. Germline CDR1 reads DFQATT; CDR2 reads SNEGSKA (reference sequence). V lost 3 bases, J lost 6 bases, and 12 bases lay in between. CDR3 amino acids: CSASQQGPNSPLHF. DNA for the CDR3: TGCAGTGCTAGTCAGCAGGGCCCTAATTCACCCCTCCACTTT.

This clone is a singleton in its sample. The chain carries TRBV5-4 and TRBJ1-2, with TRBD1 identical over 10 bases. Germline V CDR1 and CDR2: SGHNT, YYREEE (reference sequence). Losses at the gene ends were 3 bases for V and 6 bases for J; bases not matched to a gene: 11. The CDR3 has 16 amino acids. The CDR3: CASSYIVGTGADGYTF. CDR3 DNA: TGTGCCAGCAGCTATATAGTCGGGACAGGGGCGGATGGCTACACCTTC.

Here the CDR3 DNA reads TGTGCCAGCAGGCCAGAGGTCCAGCCAAACTACTACGAGCAGTACTTC. Residues: CASRPEVQPNYYEQYF. This chain links TRBV6-4 with TRBJ2-7; the D is unclear. The CDR3 spans 16 residues. V lost 6 bases, J lost 3 bases, and 21 bases lay in between. Germline assignment: CDR1 MRHNA and CDR2 SNTAGT.

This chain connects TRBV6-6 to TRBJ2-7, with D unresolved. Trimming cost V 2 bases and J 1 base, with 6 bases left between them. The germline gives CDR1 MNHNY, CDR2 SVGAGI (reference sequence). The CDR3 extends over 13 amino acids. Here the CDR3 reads CASSYEESYEQYF. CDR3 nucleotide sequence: TGTGCCAGCAGTTACGAAGAGTCCTACGAGCAGTACTTC.

The CDR3, as DNA: TGTGCCAGCAGCGTGGGAGGGGGGGCGAATGAAAAACTGTTTTTT. Its protein product is CASSVGGGANEKLFF. This chain links TRBV9 with TRBJ1-4, with D possibly being TRBD1 (6 bases). CDR1 is SGDLS, CDR2 YYNGEE, per germline. Trimming pared 2 bases from V and 5 bases from J, leaving 13 bases between. The CDR3 consists of 15 residues.

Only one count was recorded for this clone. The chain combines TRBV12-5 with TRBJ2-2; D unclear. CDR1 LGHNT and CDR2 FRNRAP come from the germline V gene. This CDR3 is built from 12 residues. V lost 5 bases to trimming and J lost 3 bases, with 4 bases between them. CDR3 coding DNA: TGTGCTAGTGGTCCCGACACCGGGGAGCTGTTTTTT. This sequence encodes CASGPDTGELFF.

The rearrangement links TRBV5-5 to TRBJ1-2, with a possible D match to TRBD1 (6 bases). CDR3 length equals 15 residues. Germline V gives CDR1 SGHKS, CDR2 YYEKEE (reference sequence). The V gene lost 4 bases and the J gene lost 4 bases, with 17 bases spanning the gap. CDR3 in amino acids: CASSPGPGAGYGYTF. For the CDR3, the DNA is TGTGCCAGCAGCCCCGGACCAGGGGCGGGCTATGGCTACACCTTC.

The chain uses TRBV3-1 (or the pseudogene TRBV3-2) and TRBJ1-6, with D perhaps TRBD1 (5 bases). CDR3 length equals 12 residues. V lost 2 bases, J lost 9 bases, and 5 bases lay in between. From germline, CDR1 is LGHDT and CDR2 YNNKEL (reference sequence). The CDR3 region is CASSQTGSPLHF. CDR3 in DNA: TGTGCCAGCAGCCAAACAGGTTCACCCCTCCACTTT.

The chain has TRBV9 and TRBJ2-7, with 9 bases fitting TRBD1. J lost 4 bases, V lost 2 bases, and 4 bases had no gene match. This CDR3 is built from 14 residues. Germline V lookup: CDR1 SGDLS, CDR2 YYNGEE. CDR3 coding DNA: TGTGCCAGCAGCGTCGGACAGGGGACTTACGAGCAGTACTTC. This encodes CASSVGQGTYEQYF.

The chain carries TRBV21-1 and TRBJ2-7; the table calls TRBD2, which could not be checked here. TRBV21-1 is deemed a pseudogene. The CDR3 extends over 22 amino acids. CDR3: CASSKVASGRSRIMSDSGEQYF. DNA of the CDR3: TGTGCCAGCAGCAAAGTGGCTAGCGGAAGGAGCCGGATTATGAGCGATTCCGGCGAGCAGTACTTC.

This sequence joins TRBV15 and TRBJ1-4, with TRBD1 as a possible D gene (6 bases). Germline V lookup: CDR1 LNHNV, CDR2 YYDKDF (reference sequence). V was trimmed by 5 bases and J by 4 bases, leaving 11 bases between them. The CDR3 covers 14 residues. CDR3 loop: CATSGGQINEKLFF. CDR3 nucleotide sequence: TGTGCCACCAGCGGGGGACAAATTAATGAAAAACTGTTTTTT.